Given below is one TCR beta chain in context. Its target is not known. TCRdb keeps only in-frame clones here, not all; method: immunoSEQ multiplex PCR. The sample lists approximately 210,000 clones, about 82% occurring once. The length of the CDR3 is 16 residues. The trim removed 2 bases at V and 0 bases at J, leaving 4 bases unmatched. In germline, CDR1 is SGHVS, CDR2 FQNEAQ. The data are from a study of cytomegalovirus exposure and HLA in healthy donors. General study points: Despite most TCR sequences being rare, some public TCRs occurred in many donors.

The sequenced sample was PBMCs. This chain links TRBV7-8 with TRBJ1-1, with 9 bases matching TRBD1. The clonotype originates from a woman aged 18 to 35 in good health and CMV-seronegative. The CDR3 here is CASSLTGQGMNTEAFF. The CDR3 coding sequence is TGTGCCAGCAGCTTAACCGGACAGGGGATGAACACTGAAGCTTTCTTT.